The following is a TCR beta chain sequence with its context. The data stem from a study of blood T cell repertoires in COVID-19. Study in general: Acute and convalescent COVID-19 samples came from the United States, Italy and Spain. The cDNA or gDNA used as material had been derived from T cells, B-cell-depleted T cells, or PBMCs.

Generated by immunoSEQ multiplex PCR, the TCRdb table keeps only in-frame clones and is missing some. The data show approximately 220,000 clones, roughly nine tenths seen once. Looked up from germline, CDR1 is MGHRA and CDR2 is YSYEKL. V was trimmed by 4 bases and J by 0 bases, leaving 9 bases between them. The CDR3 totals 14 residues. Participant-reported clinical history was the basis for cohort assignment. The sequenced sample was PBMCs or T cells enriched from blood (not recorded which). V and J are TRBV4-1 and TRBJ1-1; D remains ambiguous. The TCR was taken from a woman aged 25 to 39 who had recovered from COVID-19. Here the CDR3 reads CASSPPYMNTEAFF. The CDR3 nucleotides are TGCGCCAGCAGCCCGCCTTACATGAACACTGAAGCTTTCTTT.